This passage covers 27 T cell receptor beta chains from one sample sequenced in a study of T cell responses to AZD1222 COVID-19 vaccine. The protocol was immunoSEQ multiplex PCR, while the TCRdb copy is restricted to in-frame clones and leaves out a portion. The sample lists 50,000 to 70,000 clones; around nine tenths were seen once. Sequencing used peripheral blood, obtained 28 days after the second AZD1222 dose. The receptors derive from an adult who received the AZD1222 COVID-19 vaccine.

This rearrangement joins TRBV6-9 to TRBJ1-1, with TRBD1 identical over 7 bases. There are 19 residues in the CDR3. In germline, CDR1 is MNHGY, CDR2 SVAAGI. Trimming took 0 bases from V and 2 from J; bases not matched to a gene: 15. CDR3 in amino acids: CASSYSREAGGLINTEAFF. The CDR3 DNA sequence: TGTGCCAGCAGTTATTCTCGCGAGGCAGGGGGTCTCATCAACACTGAAGCTTTCTTT.

This clone was found a few times. The chain uses TRBV7-9 and TRBJ1-1; TRBD1 matches 9 bases. CDR1 and CDR2 from the germline V gene are SEHNR and FQNEAQ (reference sequence). The CDR3 covers 15 residues. The V segment lost 4 bases and the J segment 5 bases; nucleotides outside the gene matches: 8. The CDR3 sequence is CASSSRNRGRTEAFF. The CDR3 region has the DNA TGTGCCAGCAGCTCCCGGAACAGGGGGCGGACTGAAGCTTTCTTT.

The chain carries TRBV29-1 and TRBJ1-4; D possibly corresponds to TRBD1 (6 bases). Trimming stripped 4 bases from V and 1 base from J, with 16 bases between. The CDR3 covers 16 residues. Germline lookup yields CDR1 SQVTM and CDR2 ANQGSEA. This CDR3 reads CSVAVQGSGTNEKLFF. The CDR3 DNA is TGCAGCGTTGCAGTTCAGGGGTCGGGAACTAATGAAAAACTGTTTTTT. Full variable domain (remainder filled in from reference TRBV29-1 and TRBJ1-4): SAVISQKPSRDICQRGTSLTIQCQVDSQVTMMFWYRQQPGQSLTLIATANQGSEATYESGFVIDKFPISRPNLTFSTLTVSNMSPEDSSIYLCSVAVQGSGTNEKLFFGSGTQLSVL.

The rearrangement uses TRBV7-2 and TRBJ2-7, with 9 bases identical to TRBD2. Germline trimming cut 1 base from V and 2 bases from J; bases unmatched to any gene: 6. The V gene's germline CDR1 is SGHTA and CDR2 FQGNSA. This CDR3 has 16 residues. Here the CDR3 reads CASSLDTTSGTYEQYF. CDR3 nucleotides: TGTGCCAGCAGCTTAGATACGACTAGCGGTACCTACGAGCAGTACTTC.

DNA of the CDR3: TGTGCCAGCAGTTTGCTGACAGAATTTGATCAGCCCCAGCATTTT. Protein: CASSLLTEFDQPQHF. The chain recombines TRBV28 with TRBJ1-5, with D possibly TRBD1 on 5 matching bases. This CDR3 has 15 residues. Trimming cost V 3 bases and J 5 bases, with 14 bases left between them. The V gene's germline CDR1 is MDHEN and CDR2 SYDVKM.

This chain joins TRBV7-3 and TRBJ2-1, with D possibly being TRBD2 (6 bases). Germline values: CDR1 SGHTA, CDR2 FQGTGA. V was trimmed by 4 bases and J by 2 bases, leaving 12 bases between them. The CDR3 length is 15 residues. Here the CDR3 DNA reads TGTGCCAGCAGCTCACGACTAGGACCCTACAATGAGCAGTTCTTC. The encoded protein is CASSSRLGPYNEQFF.

In its sample, this clone was seen a few times. V gene TRBV28 combines with J gene TRBJ1-2; D is perhaps TRBD1 (6 bases). Germline CDR1 MDHEN, CDR2 SYDVKM. Trimming removed 4 bases from V and 1 base from J, with 16 bases in between. There are 16 residues in the CDR3. The CDR3 DNA reads as TGTGCCAGCAGTTCCCAACCCGGACAGTTTAACTATGGCTACACCTTC. Translated, it gives CASSSQPGQFNYGYTF.

The rearrangement joins TRBV3-1 (or the pseudogene TRBV3-2) to TRBJ1-4, with D unclear. Trimming took 5 bases from V and 11 from J, leaving 12 bases between them. CDR1 LGHDT and CDR2 YNNKEL come from the germline V gene (reference sequence). The CDR3 has 12 residues. CDR3 coding DNA: TGTGCCAGCAGCTCCGACGGGAGGAAACTGTTTTTT. It is translated as CASSSDGRKLFF.

The chain employs TRBV6-6 and TRBJ1-1, with a weak D call TRBD1 (5 bases). The ends were cut back, 0 bases at V and 6 bases at J, with 11 bases in the middle. The CDR3 runs to 14 residues. In germline, CDR1 is MNHNY, CDR2 SVGAGI (reference sequence). In nucleotides, the CDR3 is TGTGCCAGCAGTTACTCGCAGGGAAAATCTGAAGCTTTCTTT. Its translation is CASSYSQGKSEAFF.

The chain is built from TRBV21-1 and TRBJ1-3; TRBD1 was called by the table and not checked on the DNA. TRBV21-1 is a pseudogene. This CDR3 has 17 residues. The CDR3 loop reads CAGKIGQGDFSGNTIYF. CDR3 nucleotides: TGTGCCGGGAAAATTGGACAGGGCGACTTCTCTGGAAACACCATATATTTT.

This clone was observed once. The rearrangement links TRBV5-6 to TRBJ2-3; no clear D. V lost 5 bases to trimming and J lost 7 bases, with 14 bases between them. Germline CDR1 and CDR2: SGHDT and YYEEEE. The CDR3 is 13 amino acids. The CDR3 sequence is CASSQLNENTQYF. CDR3 nucleotides: TGTGCCAGCAGTCAACTCAACGAGAATACGCAGTATTTT.

CDR3 region: CASSLEQTWANVLTF. The CDR3 DNA sequence: TGCGCCAGCAGCTTGGAACAAACCTGGGCCAACGTCCTGACTTTC. The V call is TRBV5-1, the J call TRBJ2-6; no clear D. CDR1 is SGHRS, CDR2 YFSETQ, per germline. V lost 0 bases, J lost 5 bases, and 9 bases lay in between. There are 15 residues in the CDR3.

The gene calls are TRBV27 and TRBJ2-1; TRBD1 matches 9 bases. Germline values: CDR1 MNHEY, CDR2 SMNVEV (reference sequence). The V gene end was trimmed by 7 bases and the J gene end by 6 bases; junction bases not matched to a gene: 7. CDR3 size: 14 residues. CDR3 DNA sequence: TGTGCCAGCAACCGGGACAGGGAAACCAATGAGCAGTTCTTC. Protein: CASNRDRETNEQFF.

This chain uses TRBV7-2 with TRBJ2-7; 8 nucleotides match TRBD1. The germline gives CDR1 SGHTA, CDR2 FQGNSA. The J segment lost 0 bases and the V segment lost 2 bases, leaving 3 bases of the junction unmatched. This CDR3 is 15 amino acids long. CDR3 sequence: CASSLRQGASYEQYF. The CDR3 nucleotides read TGTGCCAGCAGCTTAAGGCAGGGGGCCTCCTACGAGCAGTACTTC.

The chain is built from TRBV2 and TRBJ1-5; D may be TRBD1 (5 bases). The germline V gene has CDR1 SNHLY and CDR2 FYNNEI. The CDR3 totals 14 residues. Deletions cut 4 bases from V and 7 bases from J, with 14 bases between. The CDR3 loop reads CASSVEGEGQPQHF. CDR3 DNA: TGTGCCAGCAGTGTAGAAGGGGAGGGGCAGCCCCAGCATTTT.

The J gene is TRBJ2-1, the V gene TRBV11-2, with TRBD2 matching over 10 bases. Germline CDR1 reads SGHAT; CDR2 reads FQNNGV. The V gene end was trimmed by 5 bases and the J gene end by 4 bases; junction bases not matched to a gene: 5. This CDR3 is 15 amino acids long. The CDR3 sequence is CASSRAGGRYNEQFF. The CDR3 DNA follows: TGTGCCAGCAGCCGAGCGGGGGGGCGATACAATGAGCAGTTCTTC.

The chain has TRBV19 and TRBJ2-1; 10 bases agree with TRBD2. The germline V gene encodes CDR1 LNHDA and CDR2 SQIVND (reference sequence). The CDR3 spans 19 residues. V was pared by 5 bases and J by 0 bases, with 13 bases of the junction left unmatched. CDR3 nucleotide sequence: TGTGCCAGTAGTTTGGTCAGTTTATTAGCGGGGGGCTCCTACAATGAGCAGTTCTTC. Translation gives CASSLVSLLAGGSYNEQFF.

The rearrangement joins TRBV3-1 (or the pseudogene TRBV3-2) to TRBJ1-2; 11 bases are a match to TRBD1. V lost 3 bases, J lost 8 bases, and 2 bases stayed unmatched. The germline V gene has CDR1 LGHDT and CDR2 YNNKEL (reference sequence). The CDR3 contains 13 residues. The CDR3 reads CASSQGQGVGYTF. CDR3 in DNA: TGTGCCAGCAGCCAGGGACAGGGGGTCGGCTACACCTTC.

The V and J genes are TRBV5-5 and TRBJ2-1; D unclear. Germline assignment: CDR1 SGHKS and CDR2 YYEKEE (reference sequence). V was cut by 0 bases and J by 0 bases, with 16 bases left in between. This CDR3 is 18 amino acids long. The CDR3 DNA sequence: TGTGCCAGCAGCTTGGGGGAATTCCGGAGCCGCTCCTACAATGAGCAGTTCTTC. Its protein product is CASSLGEFRSRSYNEQFF.

The chain carries TRBV7-2 and TRBJ2-7; 9 nucleotides match TRBD2. Germline V lookup: CDR1 SGHTA, CDR2 FQGNSA. V lost 5 bases and J lost 2; bases outside the gene matches: 7. The CDR3 consists of 15 residues. The CDR3 here is CASSLASGAAYEQYF. The CDR3 region has the DNA TGTGCCAGCAGCCTCGCTAGCGGGGCAGCCTACGAGCAGTACTTC.

The chain carries TRBV12-3 or TRBV12-4 and TRBJ1-2, with D maybe TRBD1 (6 bases). V was trimmed by 0 bases and J by 8 bases, leaving 7 bases between them. The CDR3 spans 12 residues. This chain's CDR3 is CASSLAGAGYTF. CDR3 bases: TGTGCCAGCAGTTTAGCGGGGGCGGGCTACACCTTC.

The V and J genes are TRBV7-2 and TRBJ1-5; tentatively, D is TRBD1 (5 bases). This CDR3 spans 12 amino acids. Trimming cost V 4 bases and J 6 bases, with 7 bases left between them. Germline lookup yields CDR1 SGHTA and CDR2 FQGNSA. The CDR3 nucleotides read TGTGCCAGCAGCTCCCAGGGTCAGCCCCAGCATTTT. Encoded protein: CASSSQGQPQHF.

The V call is TRBV27, the J call TRBJ1-2; no clear D. This CDR3 spans 12 amino acids. CDR1 and CDR2 (germline): MNHEY, SMNVEV (reference sequence). V was clipped by 4 bases and J by 6 bases, with 9 bases between them. The CDR3 protein is CASSSQQNGYTF. CDR3 nucleotide sequence: TGTGCCAGCAGTTCACAACAGAATGGCTACACCTTC.

V is TRBV11-2 and J is TRBJ2-5; D may be TRBD2 (5 bases). The CDR3 covers 13 residues. Per germline, CDR1 SGHAT and CDR2 FQNNGV. V lost 4 bases, J lost 2 bases, and 8 bases lay in between. CDR3 residues: CASSSGLQETQYF. CDR3 in DNA: TGTGCCAGCAGCTCCGGACTTCAAGAGACCCAGTACTTC.

This clone has just one count. The chain joins TRBV5-1 to TRBJ1-1; 7 bases map to TRBD1. The germline gives CDR1 SGHRS, CDR2 YFSETQ. With V trimmed by 3 bases and J by 1 base, 3 bases remained unmatched. This CDR3 has 14 amino acids. DNA for the CDR3: TGCGCCAGCAGCTCGGGACAGCCGAACACTGAAGCTTTCTTT. Protein: CASSSGQPNTEAFF.

The rearrangement links TRBV30 to TRBJ1-6; D uncertain. The CDR3 has 16 residues. V was shortened by 2 bases and J by 6 bases, with 17 bases between the two germline ends. Germline-derived CDR1 and CDR2 are GTSNPN and SVGIG (reference sequence). CDR3 DNA sequence: TGTGCCTGGAGTACCCTCCCGGGGTCCCTTAATTCACCCCTCCACTTT. Amino acids: CAWSTLPGSLNSPLHF.

J is TRBJ1-3 and V is TRBV27; 8 nucleotides match TRBD1. This CDR3 region has 15 residues. Per germline, CDR1 MNHEY and CDR2 SMNVEV (reference sequence). The trim removed 5 bases at V and 2 bases at J, leaving 5 bases unmatched. CDR3 region: CASSTDRVAGNTIYF. The CDR3 nucleotides are TGTGCCAGCAGTACGGACAGGGTTGCTGGAAACACCATATATTTT.